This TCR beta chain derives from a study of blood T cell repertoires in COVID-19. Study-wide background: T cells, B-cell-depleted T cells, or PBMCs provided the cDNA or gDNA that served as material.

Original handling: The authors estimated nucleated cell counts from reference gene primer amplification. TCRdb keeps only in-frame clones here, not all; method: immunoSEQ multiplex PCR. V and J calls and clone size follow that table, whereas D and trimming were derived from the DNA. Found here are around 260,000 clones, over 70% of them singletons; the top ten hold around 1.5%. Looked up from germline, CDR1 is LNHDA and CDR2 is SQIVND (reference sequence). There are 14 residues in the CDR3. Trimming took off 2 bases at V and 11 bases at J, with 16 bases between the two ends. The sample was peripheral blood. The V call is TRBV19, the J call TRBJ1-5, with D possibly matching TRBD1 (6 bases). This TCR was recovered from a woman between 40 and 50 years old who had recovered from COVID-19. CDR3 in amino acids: CASSIRGQGLAQHF. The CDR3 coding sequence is TGTGCCAGTAGTATACGAGGGCAGGGGTTGGCCCAGCATTTT.